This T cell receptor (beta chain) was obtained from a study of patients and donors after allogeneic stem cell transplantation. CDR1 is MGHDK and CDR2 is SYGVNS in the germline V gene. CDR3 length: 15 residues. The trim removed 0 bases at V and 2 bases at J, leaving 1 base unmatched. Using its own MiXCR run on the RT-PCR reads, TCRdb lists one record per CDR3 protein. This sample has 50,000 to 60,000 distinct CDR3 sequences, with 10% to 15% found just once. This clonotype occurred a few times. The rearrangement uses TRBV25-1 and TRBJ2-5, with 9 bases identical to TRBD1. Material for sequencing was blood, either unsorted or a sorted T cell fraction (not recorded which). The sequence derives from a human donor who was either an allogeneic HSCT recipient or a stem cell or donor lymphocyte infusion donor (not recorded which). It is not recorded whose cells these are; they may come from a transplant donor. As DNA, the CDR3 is TGTGCCAGCAGTGAATATGGACAGGGGCAAGAGACCCAGTACTTC. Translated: CASSEYGQGQETQYF.